These 24 T cell receptor beta chains originate from one sample sequenced in a study of blood T cell repertoires in COVID-19. The repertoire was sequenced with immunoSEQ multiplex PCR; TCRdb's copy has only in-frame clones and lacks some. The repertoire consists of about 210,000 clones, with around nine tenths occurring once and the leading ten covering about 4.8%. Sequencing was done on a sample of peripheral blood. The receptor set was obtained from a woman aged 40 to 49 with acute or convalescent COVID-19.

The gene calls are TRBV6-2 or TRBV6-3 and TRBJ2-7, with 7 bases that match TRBD1. The ends lost 2 bases at V and 3 bases at J; junction bases unmatched: 4. This CDR3 contains 14 residues. Germline lookup yields CDR1 MNHEY and CDR2 SVGEGT. In nucleotides, the CDR3 is TGTGCCAGCAGTTACCGGGACAGAGTCTACGAGCAGTACGTC. This encodes CASSYRDRVYEQYV.

J is TRBJ1-6 and V is TRBV7-2; 8 nucleotides align to TRBD1. The V gene end was trimmed by 2 bases and the J gene end by 5 bases; junction bases not matched to a gene: 2. Germline assignment: CDR1 SGHTA and CDR2 FQGNSA. This CDR3 comprises 15 residues. The CDR3 nucleotides are TGTGCCAGCAGCTTAATGACAGGGGATAATTCACCCCTCCACTTT. This encodes CASSLMTGDNSPLHF.

V and J are TRBV6-5 and TRBJ2-3, with D possibly TRBD1 on 7 matching bases. The CDR3 covers 14 residues. V was pared by 6 bases and J by 2 bases, with 12 bases between. Germline assignment: CDR1 MNHEY and CDR2 SVGAGI. The CDR3 nucleotides read TGTGCCAGCAGCGTCAGGGGGGCCACAGATACGCAGTATTTT. Translating it yields CASSVRGATDTQYF.

V usage is TRBV19 and J usage is TRBJ1-1; no clear D. Trimming took 9 bases from V and 3 from J, leaving 8 bases between them. Looked up from germline, CDR1 is LNHDA and CDR2 is SQIVND (reference sequence). The CDR3 has 11 residues. Written as DNA, the CDR3 is TGTGCCAGGGCACATGACACTGAAGCTTTCTTT. Translating gives CARAHDTEAFF.

The chain recombines TRBV6-1 with TRBJ2-7, with TRBD1 matching 8 bases. The junction had 8 bases not matched to a gene; V was cut back by 0 bases and J by 7 bases. Germline CDR1 MNHNS, CDR2 SASEGT. CDR3 size: 15 residues. As DNA, the CDR3 is TGTGCCAGCAGTGAAGCCTTGCAGGGGGCTTGGGAGCAGTACGTC. It encodes CASSEALQGAWEQYV.

V gene TRBV5-1 combines with J gene TRBJ1-1, with D possibly TRBD1 on 6 matching bases. Trimming left V 1 base short and J 1 base short, with 8 bases between. This CDR3 spans 14 amino acids. CDR1 and CDR2 (germline): SGHRS, YFSETQ. DNA of the CDR3: TGCGCCAGCAGCTTGACAGGGAAGAACACTGAAGCTTTCTTT. Translating it yields CASSLTGKNTEAFF.

The chain has TRBV5-6 and TRBJ2-5, with D possibly being TRBD2 (6 bases). Per the germline V gene, CDR1 is SGHDT and CDR2 is YYEEEE. Trimming took off 5 bases at V and 5 bases at J, with 16 bases between the two ends. The CDR3 extends over 14 amino acids. The CDR3 coding sequence is TGTGCCAGCAGGTCGGGACTCGTGGGGGAGACCCAGTACTTC. This gives the protein CASRSGLVGETQYF.

The V gene is TRBV7-2, the J gene TRBJ1-1; D remains ambiguous. The CDR3 spans 13 residues. V was clipped by 2 bases and J by 1 base, with 5 bases between them. Germline lookup yields CDR1 SGHTA and CDR2 FQGNSA. The CDR3 region is CASSLIKNTEAFF. The CDR3 region has the DNA TGTGCCAGCAGCTTAATCAAGAACACTGAAGCTTTCTTT.

V usage is TRBV10-3 and J usage is TRBJ1-2; 9 bases are a match to TRBD1. V dropped 8 bases and J dropped 4; count of bases not matched to a gene: 11. Germline V CDR1 and CDR2: ENHRY, SYGVKD. CDR3 size: 15 residues. In DNA form, the CDR3 reads TGTGCCATCTCCCTAGGACAGGGGAAGAGCTATGGCTACACCTTC. This sequence encodes CAISLGQGKSYGYTF.

The V and J genes are TRBV7-9 and TRBJ1-2; D is perhaps TRBD1 (6 bases). This CDR3 is 12 amino acids long. The germline V gene has CDR1 SEHNR and CDR2 FQNEAQ (reference sequence). Trimming removed 1 base at V and 11 bases at J, with 11 bases between. CDR3 sequence (DNA): TGTGCCAGCAGCTTAGACGGGACAAGGTACACCTTC. Translating gives CASSLDGTRYTF.

The chain links TRBV4-1 to TRBJ2-1; TRBD2 agrees at 9 bases. CDR1 MGHRA and CDR2 YSYEKL come from the germline V gene. This CDR3 region has 17 residues. Trimming took 0 bases from V and 6 from J; bases not matched to a gene: 9. The CDR3 here is CASSQERIGTSPNEQFF. In nucleotides, the CDR3 is TGCGCCAGCAGCCAAGAAAGAATCGGGACTAGCCCCAATGAGCAGTTCTTC.

The CDR3 spells CASSPQFVRGWANYGYTF. CDR3 nucleotide sequence: TGTGCCAGTAGCCCCCAATTCGTGCGGGGGTGGGCTAACTATGGCTACACCTTC. The genes are TRBV19 and TRBJ1-2; TRBD1 might be the D (5 bases). Germline V gives CDR1 LNHDA, CDR2 SQIVND (reference sequence). The V gene lost 6 bases and the J gene lost 0 bases, with 23 bases spanning the gap. This CDR3 has 18 residues.

The V and J genes are TRBV10-3 and TRBJ2-5, with D hard to call. From germline, CDR1 is ENHRY and CDR2 SYGVKD. This CDR3 spans 13 amino acids. Trimming shortened V by 2 bases and J by 7 bases, and 11 bases separated the two germline ends. The CDR3 sequence: CAISEPTERTQYF. DNA for the CDR3: TGTGCCATCAGTGAGCCGACCGAGCGGACCCAGTACTTC.

The chain joins TRBV7-2 to TRBJ1-5, with D hard to call. The germline V and J ends were trimmed by 2 bases and 5 bases, with 19 bases remaining between them. CDR1 is SGHTA, CDR2 FQGNSA, per germline. The CDR3 has 17 residues. This chain's CDR3 is CASSLSGFTQAYQPQHF. The CDR3, as DNA: TGTGCCAGCAGCTTAAGTGGCTTCACTCAGGCCTATCAGCCCCAGCATTTT.

The chain joins TRBV7-8 to TRBJ2-1; 9 bases match TRBD1. Germline V CDR1 and CDR2: SGHVS, FQNEAQ. Trimming at V came to 1 base and at J to 5 bases, leaving 12 bases not matched to a gene. The CDR3 consists of 18 residues. The CDR3, as DNA: TGTGCCAGCAGCTTAGGAAGCCCGGGACAGGGCTCTCACAATGAGCAGTTCTTC. This codes for CASSLGSPGQGSHNEQFF.

The J gene is TRBJ2-7, the V gene TRBV5-1, with 12 bases matching TRBD2. Germline CDR1 is SGHRS and CDR2 is YFSETQ. Losses at the gene ends were 6 bases for V and 0 bases for J; bases not matched to a gene: 16. This CDR3 is 19 amino acids long. The CDR3 region is CASTLLYRAGLAGSYEQYV. The CDR3 DNA is TGCGCCAGCACCCTGCTCTACAGAGCGGGACTAGCGGGCTCCTACGAGCAGTACGTC.

The chain has TRBV9 and TRBJ1-4, with TRBD1 identical over 9 bases. Trimming took 4 bases from V and 4 from J; bases not matched to a gene: 8. Germline CDR1 reads SGDLS; CDR2 reads YYNGEE. This CDR3 has 16 residues. The CDR3 spells CASSPNRGHINEKLFF. The DNA for the CDR3 is TGTGCCAGCAGCCCAAACAGGGGGCACATTAATGAAAAACTGTTTTTT.

The chain carries TRBV27 and TRBJ2-1, with D uncertain. Trimming took 0 bases from V and 6 from J, leaving 12 bases between them. There are 15 residues in the CDR3. Per germline, CDR1 MNHEY and CDR2 SMNVEV (reference sequence). This CDR3 reads CASSLSSQAFNEQFF. As DNA, the CDR3 is TGTGCCAGCAGTTTATCGAGCCAGGCTTTCAATGAGCAGTTCTTC.

The chain has TRBV3-1 (or the pseudogene TRBV3-2) and TRBJ1-5, with D possibly being TRBD1 (5 bases). Trimming stripped 4 bases from V and 2 bases from J, with 9 bases between. The CDR3 is made up of 14 amino acids. CDR1 is LGHDT and CDR2 is YNNKEL in the germline V gene (reference sequence). Written as DNA, the CDR3 is TGTGCCAGCAGCCTGGGGGGACGCAATCAGCCCCAGCATTTT. Encoded protein: CASSLGGRNQPQHF.

This sequence joins TRBV2 and TRBJ2-3; 7 nucleotides agree with TRBD2. Germline V lookup: CDR1 SNHLY, CDR2 FYNNEI. J was trimmed by 3 bases and V by 4 bases; bases with no gene match: 10. This CDR3 is built from 16 residues. CDR3 loop: CASSALASLSTDTQYF. The CDR3 region has the DNA TGTGCCAGCAGTGCACTAGCGAGTCTAAGTACAGATACGCAGTATTTT.

V is TRBV21-1 and J is TRBJ1-6; whether TRBD1, the table's D call, matches the DNA was not checked. TRBV21-1 is labeled a pseudogene. The CDR3 spans 17 residues. CDR3: CASSPQERQGDNSPLHF. The CDR3 DNA reads TGTGCCAGCAGCCCTCAGGAGAGACAGGGGGATAATTCACCCCTCCACTTT.

The V and J genes are TRBV10-3 and TRBJ1-4, with 8 bases identical to TRBD1. V shed 4 bases and J 0 bases; nucleotides not matched to a gene: 10. This CDR3 has 18 amino acids. Germline V gene lookup returns CDR1 ENHRY and CDR2 SYGVKD. The CDR3 loop is CAISGGQGEVATNEKLFF. Written as DNA, the CDR3 is TGTGCCATCAGTGGAGGACAGGGCGAAGTCGCAACTAATGAAAAACTGTTTTTT.

The V gene is TRBV27, the J gene TRBJ1-2; a possible D gene is TRBD1 (5 bases). This CDR3 is built from 14 residues. Trimming removed 4 bases from V and 5 bases from J, with 14 bases in between. Germline-derived CDR1 and CDR2 are MNHEY and SMNVEV (reference sequence). In DNA form, the CDR3 reads TGTGCCAGCAGTTCCCGGGGGGAGTTATATGGCTACACCTTC. It yields the protein CASSSRGELYGYTF.

The chain carries TRBV4-1 and TRBJ2-5; 9 bases line up with TRBD2. Germline loops: CDR1 MGHRA, CDR2 YSYEKL. This CDR3 is built from 14 residues. Germline trimming cut 5 bases from V and 2 bases from J; bases unmatched to any gene: 3. In DNA form, the CDR3 reads TGCGCCAGCAGCAAAGCGGGGGGACAAGAGACCCAGTACTTC. This encodes CASSKAGGQETQYF.